By its share, the clone carrying this TCR beta chain is medium-sized. The data were obtained in a study of lung T cells in sarcoidosis with Löfgren's syndrome. TCRdb redid the calling of the reads with MiXCR, one entry per CDR3 protein. The sample comprises about 19,000 distinct CDR3 sequences, about 20% of which are singletons, and roughly 4% rests with the top ten. V lost 2 bases and J 5 bases, leaving 11 bases between the germline ends. The CDR3 loop spans 14 amino acids. CDR1 MNHNY and CDR2 SVGAGI come from the germline V gene (reference sequence). The receptor comes from a human donor with sarcoidosis (Löfgren's syndrome or another form), or a control subject (not recorded which). Sequencing was performed on CD4+ T cells from PBMCs. The chain has TRBV6-6 and TRBJ2-3, with D tentatively TRBD2 (6 bases). CDR3 region: CASSYGGSRDTQYF. The CDR3 nucleotides are TGTGCCAGCAGTTACGGGGGGAGTCGAGATACGCAGTATTTT.